Described below is a single T cell receptor (beta chain) sequence and its context. Its antigen is not identified. The sample contains more than one DNA sequence encoding this CDR3. The CDR3 is made up of 12 amino acids. Germline values: CDR1 WNHNN, CDR2 SYGVQD (reference sequence). Trimming removed 0 bases at V and 3 bases at J, with 3 bases between. This specimen comes from a study of shared clonotypes between healthy human individuals. CD45RO negativity and positive selection for CCR7 defined naive CD8 cells, a population that excluded terminally differentiated effector memory CD45RA+ cells. Study conclusions and caveats: Represented diversity (both genetic and exposure-history) was limited by the small number of donors.

Method: immunoSEQ multiplex PCR; TCRdb's copy keeps in-frame clones and lacks some. Of about 870,000 clones in the sample, more than 85% were seen once. Sequencing was carried out using naive CD8+ T cells sorted from blood. The receptor was derived from a man younger than 40 in good health. This sequence joins TRBV10-1 and TRBJ2-7; D is uncertain. The CDR3, as DNA: TGCGCCAGCAGTGAGTCGGGCTACGAGCAGTACTTC. Its translation is CASSESGYEQYF.